This T cell receptor beta chain was observed in a study of blood T cells in healthy people across ages. V gave up 3 bases and J gave up 7 bases, with 12 bases separating them. CDR3 length: 13 residues. Germline V lookup: CDR1 SGHTA, CDR2 FQGNSA. For the second PCR, which ran for about 7 to 11 cycles, a sample-barcoded 5' primer and a J-beta primer mix were used. TCRdb reanalysed the 5' RACE reads using MiXCR and keeps one entry per CDR3 protein. The repertoire holds around 900,000 distinct CDR3 sequences, with more than 25% as singletons. There are a few counts of this clonotype. Possible read error: a much larger clone is one base away.

The sample was blood. The receptor was derived from a woman at least 80 years old in good health. This sequence joins TRBV7-2 and TRBJ1-2; D may be TRBD1 (5 bases). CDR3 in DNA: TGTGCCAGCAGCTTCAAGGGGAGGGGTGGCTACACCTTC. Protein product: CASSFKGRGGYTF.